The 14 T cell receptor beta chains below come from one sample, sequenced in a study of CD8+CD57+ T cells in acquired aplastic anemia. Profiling that covered TCR beta VDJ and CDR3 relied on genomic DNA as its template. Using its own MiXCR run on the reads, TCRdb lists one record per CDR3 protein. Here the sample spans about 110,000 distinct CDR3 sequences, around 49% being singletons. Sequenced: sorted CD4+, CD8+, or CD8+CD57+ T cells (not recorded which) from PBMCs. The receptors were gathered from a human donor in good health, serving as a control.

This chain joins TRBV29-1 and TRBJ1-1; no definite D call. Germline V CDR1 and CDR2: SQVTM, ANQGSEA. The CDR3 has 12 residues. V was shortened by 1 base and J by 1 base, with 4 bases between the two germline ends. The CDR3 DNA reads as TGCAGCGTTGAAGGGACGAACACTGAAGCTTTCTTT. It translates to CSVEGTNTEAFF.

Concerning this clonotype itself: A read error may account for a junction end that differs from germline. The rearrangement links TRBV27 to TRBJ2-7, with a possible D match to TRBD1 (7 bases). The V gene's germline CDR1 is MNHEY and CDR2 SMNVEV (reference sequence). The CDR3 has 14 residues. The CDR3 coding sequence is TGTGCCAGCAGTTCCTCAGGGGGGACCTACGGGCAGTACTTC. Protein: CASSSSGGTYGQYF.

J is TRBJ1-2 and V is TRBV10-3; D unresolved. Germline CDR1 ENHRY, CDR2 SYGVKD. Trimming removed 11 bases from V and 4 bases from J, with 8 bases in between. The CDR3 sequence is 10 residues long. This CDR3 reads CAPRPYGYTF. CDR3 in DNA: TGTGCCCCTCGGCCCTATGGCTACACCTTC.

This clonotype was counted at least ten times. V is TRBV29-1 and J is TRBJ1-2; a weak D match, TRBD1 (6 bases). Germline CDR1 is SQVTM and CDR2 is ANQGSEA. The V end was cut by 4 bases, the J end by 4 bases, with 13 bases between. The length of the CDR3 is 13 residues. CDR3 DNA: TGCAGCGTTGGGGAAGGGGGGTTCTATGGCTACACCTTC. Its translation is CSVGEGGFYGYTF. Complete variable domain (other parts from reference TRBV29-1 and TRBJ1-2): SAVISQKPSRDICQRGTSLTIQCQVDSQVTMMFWYRQQPGQSLTLIATANQGSEATYESGFVIDKFPISRPNLTFSTLTVSNMSPEDSSIYLCSVGEGGFYGYTFGSGTRLTVV.

The chain combines TRBV14 with TRBJ2-7; unclear D gene. Germline V CDR1 and CDR2: SGHDN, FVKESK. Trimming stripped 2 bases from V and 1 base from J, with 12 bases between. The CDR3 sequence is 15 residues long. CDR3 in amino acids: CASSQNPMNSYEQYF. In DNA form, the CDR3 reads TGTGCCAGCAGCCAAAACCCTATGAATTCCTACGAGCAGTACTTC.

CDR3 bases: TGTGCCAGCAGCGTAGCCCCAGATACGCAGTATTTT. Translated, it gives CASSVAPDTQYF. The genes are TRBV9 and TRBJ2-3, with no clear D. Germline values: CDR1 SGDLS, CDR2 YYNGEE. This CDR3 region has 12 residues. Trimming took off 0 bases at V and 4 bases at J, with 3 bases between the two ends.

The chain uses TRBV25-1 and TRBJ1-2; 7 bases match TRBD1. Germline CDR1 is MGHDK and CDR2 is SYGVNS. The CDR3 consists of 14 residues. The J segment lost 7 bases and the V segment lost 3 bases, leaving 8 bases of the junction unmatched. The CDR3 DNA reads TGTGCCAGCAGTGAGCCGGACAGGTCGGTTGGCTACACCTTC. The encoded protein is CASSEPDRSVGYTF.

This clonotype appeared many times. The chain has TRBV4-2 and TRBJ2-5, with D unclear. The germline V gene encodes CDR1 LGHNA and CDR2 YNFKEQ. The germline V and J ends were trimmed by 0 bases and 2 bases, with 7 bases remaining between them. The CDR3 has 14 amino acids. The CDR3 DNA sequence: TGTGCCAGCAGCCAAGACGCCGGGCAAGAGACCCAGTACTTC. Encoded protein: CASSQDAGQETQYF.

The V gene is TRBV25-1, the J gene TRBJ1-5; 12 bases align to TRBD1. CDR1 MGHDK and CDR2 SYGVNS come from the germline V gene. V trimming: 6 bases; J trimming: 6 bases; junction bases outside the gene matches: 9. CDR3 length: 16 amino acids. The CDR3 region is CASSISGTGGSQPQHF. Here the CDR3 DNA reads TGTGCCAGCAGCATTTCCGGGACAGGGGGCAGTCAGCCCCAGCATTTT.

This clonotype was picked up many times. V is TRBV4-3 and J is TRBJ1-5; a weak D match, TRBD1 (5 bases). This CDR3 has 14 residues. Germline assignment: CDR1 LGHNA and CDR2 YSLEER. V lost 6 bases and J 3 bases, leaving 12 bases between the germline ends. This CDR3 is CASSAGTINQPQHF. CDR3 nucleotide sequence: TGCGCCAGCAGTGCCGGGACTATCAATCAGCCCCAGCATTTT.

This clonotype was seen at least ten times. This sequence joins TRBV4-3 and TRBJ2-7, with D tentatively TRBD1 (6 bases). CDR3 size: 13 residues. With 2 bases removed from V and 4 bases from J, the gap between germline ends came to 9 bases. In germline, CDR1 is LGHNA, CDR2 YSLEER. This chain's CDR3 is CASSQTGSYEQYF. The CDR3 bases are TGCGCCAGCAGCCAAACAGGGTCGTACGAGCAGTACTTC.

This clonotype was seen ten or more times. The chain joins TRBV24-1 to TRBJ2-5, with D possibly being TRBD2 (6 bases). The germline gives CDR1 KGHDR, CDR2 SFDVKD. V was cut by 0 bases and J by 2 bases, with 12 bases left in between. CDR3 length equals 16 residues. In nucleotides, the CDR3 is TGTGCCACCAGTGATTTGACTGGGACTGCACAAGAGACCCAGTACTTC. It specifies CATSDLTGTAQETQYF.

This clonotype was observed a single time. This sequence joins TRBV7-9 and TRBJ2-7, with 13 bases that match TRBD2. The CDR3 consists of 14 residues. Per germline, CDR1 SEHNR and CDR2 FQNEAQ (reference sequence). Trimming cost V 9 bases and J 4 bases; bases outside gene matches: 6. The CDR3 DNA reads as TGTGCCAGTGCCGGGACTAGCGGGGTTTACGAGCAGTACTTC. This sequence encodes CASAGTSGVYEQYF.

This clonotype was observed many times. The rearrangement uses TRBV6-5 and TRBJ1-1; 8 nucleotides match TRBD1. CDR1 and CDR2 from the germline V gene are MNHEY and SVGAGI. After removal of 0 bases from V and 1 base from J, the junction contained 1 base not matched to a gene. The CDR3 extends over 15 amino acids. DNA of the CDR3: TGTGCCAGCAGTTACTCGGACAGGGAGAACACTGAAGCTTTCTTT. Amino acids: CASSYSDRENTEAFF.